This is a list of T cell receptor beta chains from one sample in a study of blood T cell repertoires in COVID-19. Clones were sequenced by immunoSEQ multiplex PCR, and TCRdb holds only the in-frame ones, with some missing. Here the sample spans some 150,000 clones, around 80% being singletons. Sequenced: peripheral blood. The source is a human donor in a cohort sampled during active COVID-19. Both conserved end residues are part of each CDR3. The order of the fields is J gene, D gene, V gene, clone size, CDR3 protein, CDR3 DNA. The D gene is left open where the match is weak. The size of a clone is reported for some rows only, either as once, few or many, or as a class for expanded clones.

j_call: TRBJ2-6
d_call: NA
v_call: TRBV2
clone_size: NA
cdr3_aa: CASRRGGGAGANVLTF
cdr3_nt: TGTGCCAGCCGGCGTGGAGGGGGCGCTGGGGCCAACGTCCTGACTTTC

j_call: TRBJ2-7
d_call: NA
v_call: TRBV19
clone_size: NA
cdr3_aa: CASSLTTASREQYF
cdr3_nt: TGTGCCAGTAGTCTGACGACAGCCTCGAGGGAGCAGTACTTC

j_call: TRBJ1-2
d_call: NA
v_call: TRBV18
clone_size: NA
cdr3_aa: CASSRSTGTPANYGYTF
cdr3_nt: TGTGCCAGCTCACGGTCCACGGGGACACCGGCTAACTATGGCTACACCTTC

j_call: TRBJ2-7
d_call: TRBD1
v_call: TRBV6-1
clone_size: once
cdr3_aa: CASSYGDRGYF
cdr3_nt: TGTGCCAGCAGTTACGGGGACAGGGGGTACTTC

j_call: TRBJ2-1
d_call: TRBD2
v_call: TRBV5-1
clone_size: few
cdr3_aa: CASSPGLARYEQFF
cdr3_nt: TGCGCCAGCAGCCCTGGACTAGCAAGGTATGAGCAGTTCTTC

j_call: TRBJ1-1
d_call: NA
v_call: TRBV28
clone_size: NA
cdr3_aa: CASSPGDMNTEAFF
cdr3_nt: TGTGCCAGCAGCCCAGGCGATATGAACACTGAAGCTTTCTTT

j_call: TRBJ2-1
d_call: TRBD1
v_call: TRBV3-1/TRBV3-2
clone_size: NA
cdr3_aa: CASSQGQGTFGEQFF
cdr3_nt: TGTGCCAGCAGCCAGGGACAGGGGACGTTCGGTGAGCAGTTCTTC

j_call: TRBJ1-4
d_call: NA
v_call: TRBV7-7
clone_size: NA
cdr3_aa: CASSLGSGIGEKLFF
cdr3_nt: TGTGCTAGCAGCTTAGGGTCAGGGATCGGCGAAAAACTGTTTTTT

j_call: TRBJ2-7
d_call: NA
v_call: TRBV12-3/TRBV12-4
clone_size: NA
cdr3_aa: CASSLTLGEQYF
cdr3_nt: TGTGCCAGCAGTCTGACTCTCGGCGAGCAGTACTTC

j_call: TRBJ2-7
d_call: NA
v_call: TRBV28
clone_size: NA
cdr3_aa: CASTQGFSSYEQYF
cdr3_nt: TGTGCCAGCACGCAGGGTTTCTCCTCCTACGAGCAGTACTTC

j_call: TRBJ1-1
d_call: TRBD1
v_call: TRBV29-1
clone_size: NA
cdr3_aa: CSVEVSGTGVTEAFF
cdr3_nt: TGCAGCGTTGAAGTTTCCGGGACAGGGGTTACTGAAGCTTTCTTT

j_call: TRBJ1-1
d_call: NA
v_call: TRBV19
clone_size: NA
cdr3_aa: CATARLNTEAFF
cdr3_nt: TGTGCCACCGCCAGGCTGAACACTGAAGCTTTCTTT

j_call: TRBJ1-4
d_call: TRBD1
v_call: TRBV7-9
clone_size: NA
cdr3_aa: CASSLNPHRGSEKLFF
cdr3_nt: TGTGCCAGCAGCCTAAATCCTCACAGGGGAAGTGAAAAACTGTTTTTT

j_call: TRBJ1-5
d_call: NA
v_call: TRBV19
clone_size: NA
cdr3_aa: CASSIDRMGTSTRSNQPQHF
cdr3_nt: TGTGCCAGTAGTATAGATCGGATGGGAACCTCGACTAGGAGCAATCAGCCCCAGCATTTT

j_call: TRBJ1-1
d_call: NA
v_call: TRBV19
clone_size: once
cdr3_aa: CASSIGSGRVHKNTEAFF
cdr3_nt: TGTGCCAGTAGTATAGGGTCGGGGAGGGTACACAAAAACACTGAAGCTTTCTTT

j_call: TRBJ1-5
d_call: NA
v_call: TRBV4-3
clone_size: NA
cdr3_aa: CASSQEGRGGQPQHF
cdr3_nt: TGCGCCAGCAGCCAAGAGGGGAGGGGTGGTCAGCCCCAGCATTTT

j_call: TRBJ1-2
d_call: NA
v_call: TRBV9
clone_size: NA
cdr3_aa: CASSVGRGSGYTF
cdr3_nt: TGTGCCAGCAGCGTAGGGAGAGGGAGTGGCTACACCTTC